These 14 T cell receptor beta chains share one sample of origin, sequenced in a study of control samples from healthy donors and cancer patients. Clones were read by immunoSEQ multiplex PCR, and TCRdb kept only the in-frame ones, dropping some. The sample has some 120,000 clones; around 92% are singletons. Sequenced: PBMCs. These receptors were obtained from a man older than 75 with head and neck cancer.

The rearrangement uses TRBV29-1 and TRBJ2-5; 8 bases fit TRBD2. V was clipped by 4 bases and J by 2 bases; unmatched bases: 9. The germline V gene has CDR1 SQVTM and CDR2 ANQGSEA. This CDR3 is 15 amino acids long. Written as DNA, the CDR3 is TGCAGCGTTGGGTACGGCAGCGGGGGACAAGAGACCCAGTACTTC. Translation: CSVGYGSGGQETQYF.

The chain has TRBV18 and TRBJ1-5; unclear D gene. The length of the CDR3 is 13 residues. Trimming left V 5 bases short and J 2 bases short, with 7 bases between. Per germline, CDR1 KGHSH and CDR2 LQKENI. In DNA form, the CDR3 reads TGTGCCAGCTCAGAGGGCGGCAATCAGCCCCAGCATTTT. Its translation: CASSEGGNQPQHF.

This chain joins TRBV3-1 (or the pseudogene TRBV3-2) and TRBJ1-1, with unresolved D. Germline loops: CDR1 LGHDT, CDR2 YNNKEL (reference sequence). V was pared by 0 bases and J by 5 bases, with 4 bases between. This CDR3 is 12 amino acids long. In nucleotides, the CDR3 is TGTGCCAGCAGCCAAGATCGGACTGAAGCTTTCTTT. Protein sequence: CASSQDRTEAFF.

V and J are TRBV20-1 and TRBJ2-1, with no clear D. The CDR3 contains 11 residues. The V gene lost 5 bases and the J gene lost 5 bases, with 7 bases spanning the gap. Germline V gives CDR1 DFQATT, CDR2 SNEGSKA (reference sequence). The DNA for the CDR3 is TGCAGTGCTTCAGGACACAATGAGCAGTTCTTC. Encoded protein: CSASGHNEQFF.

V is TRBV5-1 and J is TRBJ2-5; D ambiguous. The CDR3 runs 14 residues. Germline V gene lookup returns CDR1 SGHRS and CDR2 YFSETQ. V was clipped by 6 bases and J by 3 bases, with 15 bases between them. DNA for the CDR3: TGCGCCAGCAAGCCGGGCGGAGTCGAAGAGACCCAGTACTTC. It is translated as CASKPGGVEETQYF.

The genes are TRBV11-2 and TRBJ1-2; no definite D call. Germline V gene data show CDR1 as SGHAT and CDR2 as FQNNGV. Trimming cost V 4 bases and J 6 bases, with 9 bases left between them. The CDR3 spans 12 residues. CDR3 residues: CASSSLAHGYTF. In DNA form, the CDR3 reads TGTGCCAGCAGCTCGCTGGCGCATGGCTACACCTTC.

The V and J genes are TRBV5-1 and TRBJ2-7; 9 bases align to TRBD1. This CDR3 has 13 residues. V dropped 4 bases and J dropped 6; count of bases not matched to a gene: 5. Germline V gene lookup returns CDR1 SGHRS and CDR2 YFSETQ. CDR3: CASSRDRVGEQYF. CDR3 bases: TGCGCCAGCAGCCGGGACAGGGTCGGCGAGCAGTACTTC.

The DNA of the CDR3 is TGTGCCAGCAGCATTTCCCACGGGGTCTCTGGGGCCAACGTCCTGACTTTC. Translated, it gives CASSISHGVSGANVLTF. The chain joins TRBV7-9 to TRBJ2-6; maybe TRBD2 (5 bases). CDR1 and CDR2 from the germline V gene are SEHNR and FQNEAQ (reference sequence). Deletions cut 5 bases from V and 0 bases from J, with 14 bases between. This CDR3 is 17 amino acids long.

CDR3 in DNA: TGTGCCATCAGTGTCCCGGGACTAGCGGGAGGCCTCGGTGCCTACGAGCAGTACTTC. It is translated as CAISVPGLAGGLGAYEQYF. The V gene is TRBV10-3, the J gene TRBJ2-7, with 15 bases aligning to TRBD2. The length of the CDR3 is 19 residues. Germline V gene data show CDR1 as ENHRY and CDR2 as SYGVKD. V was pared by 4 bases and J by 2 bases, with 12 bases of the junction left unmatched.

The CDR3 region has the DNA TGCAGCGTCGAGGACAGGGAACAAGAGACCCAGTACTTC. Translated, it gives CSVEDREQETQYF. V and J are TRBV29-1 and TRBJ2-5; 8 bases align to TRBD1. The V segment lost 6 bases and the J segment 2 bases; nucleotides outside the gene matches: 5. CDR3 length equals 13 residues. CDR1 and CDR2 (germline): SQVTM, ANQGSEA.

V is TRBV5-6 and J is TRBJ2-7; D is unresolved. The CDR3 loop spans 12 amino acids. Germline V CDR1 and CDR2: SGHDT, YYEEEE. Between the trimmed V and J ends, which lost 4 bases and 0 bases, there was a span of 5 bases. The CDR3 region is CASSGPSYEQYF. In nucleotides, the CDR3 is TGTGCCAGCAGCGGGCCCTCCTACGAGCAGTACTTC.

The J gene is TRBJ1-5, the V gene TRBV3-1 (or the pseudogene TRBV3-2); no definite D call. Per germline, CDR1 LGHDT and CDR2 YNNKEL (reference sequence). This CDR3 is built from 10 residues. Deletions cut 4 bases from V and 11 bases from J, with 6 bases between. The CDR3 sequence: CASSPQSQHF. In DNA form, the CDR3 reads TGTGCCAGCAGCCCCCAGTCCCAGCATTTT.

The J gene is TRBJ2-7, the V gene TRBV9; 10 bases are a match to TRBD2. Germline values: CDR1 SGDLS, CDR2 YYNGEE. J lost 2 bases, V lost 0 bases, and 8 bases had no gene match. This CDR3 has 17 amino acids. The CDR3 DNA sequence: TGTGCCAGCAGCGTAGACCCTAGCGGGAGAGCAACCTACGAGCAGTACTTC. Translated: CASSVDPSGRATYEQYF. The full variable domain, completed using reference TRBV9 and TRBJ2-7, is DSGVTQTPKHLITATGQRVTLRCSPRSGDLSVYWYQQSLDQGLQFLIQYYNGEERAKGNILERFSAQQFPDLHSELNLSSLELGDSALYFCASSVDPSGRATYEQYFGPGTRLTVT.

The chain is built from TRBV5-4 and TRBJ1-4, with D possibly being TRBD1 (6 bases). The CDR3 totals 12 residues. The V and J ends lost 4 bases and 11 bases respectively, with 12 bases between them. Germline-derived CDR1 and CDR2 are SGHNT and YYREEE (reference sequence). This chain's CDR3 is CASSDRSGKLFF. For the CDR3, the DNA is TGTGCCAGCAGCGACAGGTCAGGGAAACTGTTTTTT.